These 19 T cell receptor beta chains share one sample of origin, sequenced in a study of blood T cell repertoires in COVID-19. Here immunoSEQ multiplex PCR was the method, and the copy in TCRdb shows in-frame clones only, minus some. The sample has under 350,000 clones; 75% to 90% are singletons. Sequencing used peripheral blood. The receptors were sampled from a man aged 35-49 years with acute or convalescent COVID-19.

The chain combines TRBV7-2 with TRBJ2-1; possible D gene TRBD1, 5 bases. The V gene's germline CDR1 is SGHTA and CDR2 FQGNSA. The CDR3 loop spans 15 amino acids. V was shortened by 6 bases and J by 0 bases, with 12 bases between the two germline ends. As DNA, the CDR3 is TGTGCCAGCAGTCCCAGGGCTAGCTCCTACAATGAGCAGTTCTTC. Translating gives CASSPRASSYNEQFF.

The J gene is TRBJ1-3, the V gene TRBV27; weak D call: TRBD1 (5 bases). V lost 7 bases and J 2 bases, leaving 21 bases between the germline ends. The length of the CDR3 is 17 residues. Per germline, CDR1 MNHEY and CDR2 SMNVEV (reference sequence). CDR3 region: CASIQPGLPVPGNTIYF. The DNA of the CDR3 is TGTGCCAGCATCCAACCGGGACTGCCTGTCCCTGGAAACACCATATATTTT.

The genes are TRBV29-1 and TRBJ1-4, with a possible D match to TRBD1 (5 bases). Per germline, CDR1 SQVTM and CDR2 ANQGSEA. The CDR3 contains 13 residues. The ends were cut back, 0 bases at V and 8 bases at J, with 10 bases in the middle. CDR3 amino acids: CSVEDRVREKLFF. In DNA form, the CDR3 reads TGCAGCGTTGAAGACAGGGTTCGGGAAAAACTGTTTTTT.

This rearrangement joins TRBV29-1 to TRBJ1-4; the D gene is possibly TRBD1 (6 bases). V lost 4 bases, J lost 4 bases, and 13 bases lay in between. The CDR3 is 14 amino acids. Germline V gives CDR1 SQVTM, CDR2 ANQGSEA. CDR3 residues: CSVAGMDSNEKLFF. The CDR3 DNA sequence: TGCAGCGTTGCCGGTATGGACAGTAATGAAAAACTGTTTTTT.

The chain is built from TRBV6-5 and TRBJ2-1, with 7 bases matching TRBD1. Trimming removed 2 bases from V and 6 bases from J; junction bases left unmatched: 10. The germline V gene has CDR1 MNHEY and CDR2 SVGAGI. This CDR3 contains 16 residues. CDR3 DNA: TGTGCCAGCAGTTACCAAACAGGGGCGAAGGGCAATGAGCAGTTCTTC. Translation gives CASSYQTGAKGNEQFF.

The chain carries TRBV21-1 and TRBJ1-2; the table calls TRBD1, which could not be checked here. TRBV21-1 is described as a pseudogene. This CDR3 region has 17 residues. CDR3 DNA: TGTGCCAGCAGCAAAGCAGTTGGGAAGAGGGGGCTGTATGGCTACACCTTC. Amino acid sequence: CASSKAVGKRGLYGYTF.

The chain uses TRBV5-4 and TRBJ2-3, with 10 positions matching TRBD1. J was trimmed by 3 bases and V by 4 bases; bases with no gene match: 2. Germline V gene lookup returns CDR1 SGHNT and CDR2 YYREEE (reference sequence). The CDR3 totals 14 residues. The CDR3 here is CASSPGQGTDTQYF. The CDR3 nucleotides read TGTGCCAGCAGCCCGGGACAGGGGACAGATACGCAGTATTTT.

This clone is a singleton in its sample. V and J are TRBV10-1 and TRBJ2-1; D might be TRBD1 (6 bases). The CDR3 contains 11 residues. Germline V gene sequence: CDR1 WNHNN, CDR2 SYGVQD (reference sequence). Trimming removed 9 bases at V and 7 bases at J, with 10 bases between. The CDR3 loop reads CASEGGNEQFF. CDR3 sequence (DNA): TGCGCCAGTGAAGGGGGTAATGAGCAGTTCTTC.

Comments on this clone: Compared with germline, one end of the junction differs, possibly owing to a read error. The chain carries TRBV6-1 and TRBJ1-5, with D unclear. The CDR3 consists of 13 residues. Looked up from germline, CDR1 is MNHNS and CDR2 is SASEGT. The chain's CDR3 is CASSDRRAQSQHF. CDR3 in DNA: TGTGCCAGCAGTGACCGGCGGGCTCAGTCCCAGCATTTT.

The chain recombines TRBV24-1 with TRBJ1-1; tentative D call: TRBD1 (6 bases). V shed 6 bases and J shed 4 bases, with 14 bases lying between them. This CDR3 is built from 14 residues. Germline V gene lookup returns CDR1 KGHDR and CDR2 SFDVKD. The CDR3 loop reads CATSSAGAGTEAFF. The CDR3 DNA follows: TGTGCCACCAGTTCCGCAGGGGCGGGCACTGAAGCTTTCTTT.

The genes are TRBV4-2 and TRBJ2-6; a weak D match, TRBD1 (5 bases). CDR1 and CDR2 (germline): LGHNA, YNFKEQ. V was trimmed by 0 bases and J by 4 bases, leaving 10 bases between them. CDR3 length: 16 amino acids. CDR3 amino acids: CASSQDTHRGANVLTF. CDR3 DNA: TGTGCCAGCAGCCAAGATACACACAGGGGGGCCAACGTCCTGACTTTC.

The rearrangement links TRBV27 to TRBJ1-5; D unclear. Deletions cut 3 bases from V and 5 bases from J, with 8 bases between. Germline-derived CDR1 and CDR2 are MNHEY and SMNVEV (reference sequence). This CDR3 has 13 amino acids. In DNA, the CDR3 is TGTGCCAGCAGTTTTTCCCGTGATCAGCCCCAGCATTTT. Amino acid sequence: CASSFSRDQPQHF.

This clone was seen only once. This chain uses TRBV6-5 with TRBJ1-6, with a tentative D call TRBD1 (5 bases). The CDR3 runs 14 residues. Germline CDR1 MNHEY, CDR2 SVGAGI. Trimming cost V 6 bases and J 6 bases, with 12 bases left between them. The CDR3 bases are TGTGCCAGCAGCCCCCTGGGGGGTAATTCACCCCTCCACTTT. Protein: CASSPLGGNSPLHF.

The sample holds one count of this clone. V and J are TRBV24-1 and TRBJ1-5, with unresolved D. Germline assignment: CDR1 KGHDR and CDR2 SFDVKD. This CDR3 spans 13 amino acids. Trimming shortened V by 12 bases and J by 0 bases, and 11 bases separated the two germline ends. CDR3 coding DNA: TGTGCCTCCCAAGAGGTTAGCAATCAGCCCCAGCATTTT. Amino acid sequence: CASQEVSNQPQHF.

This clone was found once. The chain joins TRBV6-5 to TRBJ1-4; 8 bases line up with TRBD1. Germline V gives CDR1 MNHEY, CDR2 SVGAGI. The CDR3 runs 15 residues. J gave up 8 bases and V 2 bases, and 7 bases lay outside the gene matches. The CDR3 protein is CASSYPRDRLEKLFF. The CDR3 region has the DNA TGTGCCAGCAGTTACCCCCGGGACAGGTTGGAAAAACTGTTTTTT.

V usage is TRBV5-8 and J usage is TRBJ2-7, with D possibly matching TRBD1 (6 bases). Germline V CDR1 and CDR2: SGHTS, YDEGEE. The CDR3 covers 15 residues. V was pared by 7 bases and J by 1 base, with 18 bases between. The CDR3 sequence is CASGNYREKSYEQYF. The CDR3 DNA follows: TGTGCCAGCGGTAATTACAGGGAGAAATCCTACGAGCAGTACTTC.

This rearrangement joins TRBV5-1 to TRBJ2-2, with D unresolved. The CDR3 spans 13 residues. Germline CDR1 and CDR2: SGHRS and YFSETQ. V gave up 0 bases and J gave up 7 bases, with 7 bases separating them. The CDR3 coding sequence is TGCGCCAGCAGCTTGGTGACGGGCGGGGAGCTGTTTTTT. Amino acid sequence: CASSLVTGGELFF.

The chain recombines TRBV5-6 with TRBJ1-3; D remains unclear. The CDR3 length is 14 residues. CDR1 is SGHDT, CDR2 YYEEEE, per germline. V lost 6 bases and J 3 bases, leaving 13 bases between the germline ends. As DNA, the CDR3 is TGTGCCAGCACCCGAGGGTACCGTGGAAACACCATATATTTT. This codes for CASTRGYRGNTIYF.

The rearrangement links TRBV14 to TRBJ1-1; D possibly corresponds to TRBD1 (5 bases). The germline V and J ends were trimmed by 2 bases and 7 bases, with 14 bases remaining between them. Germline CDR1 is SGHDN and CDR2 is FVKESK. The CDR3 length is 14 residues. The CDR3 DNA sequence: TGTGCCAGCAGCCAAAAGGTGGGGGGAATTGAAGCTTTCTTT. Its translation: CASSQKVGGIEAFF.